This T cell receptor (beta chain) was profiled in a study of identifying expanded T cells in peripheral blood (dated by TCRdb to 2018 to 2020). Regarding the complete study: Technical replicates were generated by sequencing separate aliquots of the same genomic DNA pool, and four replicates were compared pairwise. The research as a whole found: The binomial model flagged about 1.2 differentially abundant clones between technical replicates, compared with 15 to 17 over around two weeks and 19 over about four weeks. Variance in clone template counts between approximately two-week samples significantly increased with total template count across all healthy donors. The authors expected that biological variance in healthy repertoires might rise further over much longer intervals, such as months to years. The beta-binomial model significantly reduced the number of clones called differentially abundant and the false-positive rate across all healthy-donor time intervals.

This clone appeared a few times. This clone's antigen is unknown. No base quality information exists; no much larger clone differs at one position. The immunoSEQ Assay, which uses bias-controlled multiplex PCR amplification of genomic DNA, was used to profile TCRbeta CDR3 regions. Per the source publication's procedure: To quantify the absolute abundance of each unique TCRbeta CDR3 region, the sequences were collapsed and filtered. Differential abundance was tested with a binomial (Fisher-equivalent) model and with a beta-binomial model adding time-dependent variance fitted from healthy donors. Any clone with fewer than 5 combined templates was excluded, and a clone was called differentially abundant if its Benjamini-Hochberg FDR was below 0.01. Beta-binomial variance was modeled as a function of total template count across the two samples using the form v = (b*log(k)+a)^2. TCRdb obtained this table from immuneACCESS and retained in-frame rearrangements with V and J assigned. These tables miss some clones; where compared with another copy, unresolved V genes account for less than half of the shortfall, and the remainder is unexplained. V, J and clone size are taken as reported in that table, and D and trimming were inferred from the DNA itself. The sample records more than 70,000 clones, approximately 83% of which are singletons. In total, the top ten clones hold 4.5% to 7% of the sample.

The CDR3 goes from the cysteine to the phenylalanine over 15 residues. Only the CDR3 portion is preserved as DNA: 45 bases, with reading frame beginning at the first base. Germline trimming: 5 bases from V, 7 bases from J; junction bases outside gene matches: 8. According to the germline V gene, CDR1 reads KGHSH and CDR2 reads LQKENI. During the collection period, no immune events, such as infections, were documented for the healthy donors. Healthy-donor blood repertoires served as a training cohort to calibrate time-dependent variance in a beta-binomial model of T-cell clone differential abundance. There were roughly 10 healthy donors in the training cohort, of whom 3 were female and 7 were male. Donor ages ranged from 29 to 64 years, with an average of roughly 47 years. Whole blood from each healthy donor was obtained from a commercial supplier and was collected at three time points approximately 13 days apart. Genomic DNA was extracted from unsorted whole blood for immunosequencing.

This TCR was sampled from a person aged 18 to 70 in good health. In this chain, TRBV18 is recombined with TRBJ1-6, with TRBD1 identical over 7 junction bases. What was sequenced was blood. The CDR3 here reads CASSTQAQGNSPLHF. The DNA reads as follows: TGTGCCAGCTCAACTCAAGCACAGGGGAATTCACCCCTCCACTTT. Full variable domain (CDR3 extended with the reference TRBV18 and TRBJ1-6 proteins): NAGVMQNPRHLVRRRGQEARLRCSPMKGHSHVYWYRQLPEEGLKFMVYLQKENIIDESGMPKERFSAEFPKEGPSILRIQQVVRGDSAAYFCASSTQAQGNSPLHFGNGTRLTVT.